This T cell receptor (beta chain) came from a study of tumor and adjacent non-tumor tissue in lung cancer (dated by TCRdb to between 2017 and 2018). Broadly, across the study: The cohort included around twelve adenocarcinoma, a couple of squamous cell carcinoma and 1 small cell lung cancer patients. Ages among the roughly 15 patients ranged from about 30 to 85 years, there were around 10 men and 5 women, and disease was at TNM stage I to III. In total, sequencing yielded some 130 million productive TCRbeta reads, which works out to an average of around 4.2 million reads per sample. The study compared bulk TCRbeta repertoires from lung tumor tissue and matched distant non-tumor lung tissue of about 14 lung cancer patients. TCRbeta CDR3 sequencing was performed on thirty paired specimens, with one tumor sample and one normal lung sample collected per patient. The study at large found these results: Neither the sequencing platform nor unique molecular identifiers are named or mentioned anywhere in the methods. Significantly higher TCR diversity (inverse Simpson) was observed in tumor tissue than in normal lung tissue (around 450 vs 160, P = 0.0075, Mann-Whitney U test). Only 15 patients were included in the cohort, and the need for larger samples and more detailed clinical data was noted by the authors. Significantly higher TCR diversity was found in younger patients, and higher tumor TCR diversity was associated with shorter overall and disease-free survival. Because peripheral blood was not sequenced, the blood TCRbeta repertoires of the lung cancer patients in the study went unexamined. The top 100 clones made up a significantly larger cumulative share of the repertoire in normal lung than in tumor tissue.

From V the trimming removes 5 bases and from J it removes 5 bases, while the gene matches leave 11 bases of the junction unaccounted for. The CDR3 sequence holds 16 residues, the cysteine and phenylalanine included. CDR3 DNA only is kept here, 48 bases in frame from base 1. Per the germline V gene, SGHAT is the CDR1 and FQNNGV is the CDR2. Library creation used multiplex PCR. The instrument was an Illumina HiSeq 2500. TCRbeta libraries were constructed through three rounds of nested PCR with primers (Table S4) according to protocols adapted from ARM-PCR. PCR products of 200-500 bp were gel-excised and purified with the QIAquick gel extraction kit before sequencing. The published analysis was carried out like this. Trimmomatic was used to clean the reads, FLASH merged the cleaned reads into complete CDR3 sequences, and MiTCR assigned the sequences to V(D)J germline segments. Clonal diversity was calculated as the inverse Simpson's index using VDJtools. Productive reads were defined as in-frame sequences without a premature stop codon. In-frame beta chains were kept once TCRdb had trimmed the public reads at Q25 with fastp and called clones with MiXCR. A single entry per CDR3 protein holds the most common genes and DNA from its merged rows. TCRdb's processing, not the study's, gives the V and J calls here. The sample table lists 200,000 to 250,000 distinct CDR3 sequences, 71% of them with a count of one. Almost 25% of the sample belongs to the ten largest clones.

To note about this clonotype: Its antigen has not been determined. Within one base of it there is no much larger clone, and no base qualities were kept.

RNA was extracted from bulk unsorted tissue and checked for quality with a NanoDrop ND-1000 and an Agilent 2100. The donors were newly diagnosed lung cancer patients admitted for thoracic surgery in China from August to November 2014 who had not received prior chemotherapy. Anyone who had undergone radiotherapy or chemotherapy before, or who had another cancer at the same time, was left out of the study. Surgical tissue pieces of 1-2 cm3 were preserved in RNAlater solution and stored at -80 °C until use. The V and J genes are TRBV11-2 and TRBJ2-1; TRBD1 fits 8 bases in the junction. The sample taken for sequencing was lung tumor tissue. This clonotype was sampled from a man between 60 and 75 years old with non-small cell lung cancer. In nucleotide form, the sequence is TGTGCCAGCAGCGTCGGGGACAGGAATGATCACAATGAGCAGTTCTTC. It specifies CASSVGDRNDHNEQFF.